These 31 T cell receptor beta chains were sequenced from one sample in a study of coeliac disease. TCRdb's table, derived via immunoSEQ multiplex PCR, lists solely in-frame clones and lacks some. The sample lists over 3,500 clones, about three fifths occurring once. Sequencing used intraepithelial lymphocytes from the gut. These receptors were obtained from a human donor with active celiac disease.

CDR3 protein: CASSLLAGLDQPQHF. Written as DNA, the CDR3 is TGTGCCAGCAGCTTACTGGCAGGGCTGGATCAGCCCCAGCATTTT. The rearrangement joins TRBV7-2 to TRBJ1-5; tentatively, D is TRBD1 (5 bases). CDR3 size: 15 residues. Germline loops: CDR1 SGHTA, CDR2 FQGNSA. V was pared by 2 bases and J by 5 bases, with 13 bases between.

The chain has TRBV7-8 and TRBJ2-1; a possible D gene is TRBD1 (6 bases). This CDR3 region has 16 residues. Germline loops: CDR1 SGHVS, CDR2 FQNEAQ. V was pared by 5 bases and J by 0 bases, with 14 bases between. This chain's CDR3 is CASSKNRVVSYNEQFF. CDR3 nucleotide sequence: TGTGCCAGCAGCAAGAACAGGGTAGTCTCCTACAATGAGCAGTTCTTC.

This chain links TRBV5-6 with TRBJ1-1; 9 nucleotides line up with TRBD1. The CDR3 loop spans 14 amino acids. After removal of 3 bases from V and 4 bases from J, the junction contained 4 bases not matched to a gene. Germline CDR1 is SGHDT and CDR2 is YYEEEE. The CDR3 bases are TGTGCCAGCAGCTCCCGGGACAGGGTCACTGAAGCTTTCTTT. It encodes CASSSRDRVTEAFF. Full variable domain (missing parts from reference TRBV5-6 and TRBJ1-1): DAGVTQSPTHLIKTRGQQVTLRCSPKSGHDTVSWYQQALGQGPQFIFQYYEEEERQRGNFPDRFSGHQFPNYSSELNVNALLLGDSALYLCASSSRDRVTEAFFGQGTRLTVV.

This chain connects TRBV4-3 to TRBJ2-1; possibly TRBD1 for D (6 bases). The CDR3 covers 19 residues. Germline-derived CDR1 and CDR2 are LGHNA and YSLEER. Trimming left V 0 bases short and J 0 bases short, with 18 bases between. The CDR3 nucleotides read TGCGCCAGCAGCCAAGATCTGGACAGATACTTTAGCTCCTACAATGAGCAGTTCTTC. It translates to CASSQDLDRYFSSYNEQFF.

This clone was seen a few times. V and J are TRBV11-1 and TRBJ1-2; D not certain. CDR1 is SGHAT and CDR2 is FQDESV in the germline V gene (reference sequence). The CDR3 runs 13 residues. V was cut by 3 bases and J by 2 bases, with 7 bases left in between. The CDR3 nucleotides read TGTGCCAGCAGCTTCATCGAGAACTATGGCTACACCTTC. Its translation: CASSFIENYGYTF.

The CDR3 reads CASSLHSGPGNEQFF. CDR3 sequence (DNA): TGTGCCAGCAGCTTACACTCCGGCCCGGGGAATGAGCAGTTCTTC. V gene TRBV7-8 combines with J gene TRBJ2-1, with D possibly being TRBD2 (5 bases). This CDR3 has 15 amino acids. Looked up from germline, CDR1 is SGHVS and CDR2 is FQNEAQ. Trimming shortened V by 2 bases and J by 7 bases, and 15 bases separated the two germline ends. The variable domain in full, with the rest retrieved from reference TRBV7-8 and TRBJ2-1, is GAGVSQSPRYKVAKRGQDVALRCDPISGHVSLFWYQQALGQGPEFLTYFQNEAQLDKSGLPSDRFFAERPEGSVSTLKIQRTQQEDSAVYLCASSLHSGPGNEQFFGPGTRLTVL.

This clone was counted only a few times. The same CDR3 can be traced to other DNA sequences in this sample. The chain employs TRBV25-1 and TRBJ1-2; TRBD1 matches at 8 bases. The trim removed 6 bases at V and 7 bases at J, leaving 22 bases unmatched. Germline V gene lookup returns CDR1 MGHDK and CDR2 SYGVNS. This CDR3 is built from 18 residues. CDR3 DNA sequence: TGTGCCAGCAGCGATCCTAGCCACTACCCAACAGGGGGTGGTGGCTACACCTTC. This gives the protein CASSDPSHYPTGGGGYTF.

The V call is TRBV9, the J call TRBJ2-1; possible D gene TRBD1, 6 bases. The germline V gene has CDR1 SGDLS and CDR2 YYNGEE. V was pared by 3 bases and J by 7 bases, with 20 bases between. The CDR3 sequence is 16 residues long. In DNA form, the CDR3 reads TGTGCCAGCAGCGCGCGAATCGGACAGCGAGGGAATGAGCAGTTCTTC. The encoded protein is CASSARIGQRGNEQFF.

CDR3: CASSELAGLSYEQYF. DNA for the CDR3: TGTGCCAGCAGTGAACTGGCGGGCCTCTCCTACGAGCAGTACTTC. The chain has TRBV2 and TRBJ2-7, with TRBD2 as a possible D gene (5 bases). This CDR3 region has 15 residues. The germline V and J ends were trimmed by 2 bases and 0 bases, with 11 bases remaining between them. Germline CDR1 is SNHLY and CDR2 is FYNNEI.

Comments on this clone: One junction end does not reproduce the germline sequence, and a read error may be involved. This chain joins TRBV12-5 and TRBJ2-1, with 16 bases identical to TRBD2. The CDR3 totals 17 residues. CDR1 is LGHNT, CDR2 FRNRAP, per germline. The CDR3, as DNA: TGTGCTAGTGGCTTGGGACTAGCGGGAGGGCCTTGGGATGAGCAGTTCTTC. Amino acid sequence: CASGLGLAGGPWDEQFF.

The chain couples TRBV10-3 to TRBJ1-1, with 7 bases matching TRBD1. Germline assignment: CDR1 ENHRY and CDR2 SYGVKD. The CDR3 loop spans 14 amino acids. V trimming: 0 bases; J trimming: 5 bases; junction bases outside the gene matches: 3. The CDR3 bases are TGTGCCATCAGTGAGTCAGGCAGGGGGACTGAAGCTTTCTTT. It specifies CAISESGRGTEAFF.

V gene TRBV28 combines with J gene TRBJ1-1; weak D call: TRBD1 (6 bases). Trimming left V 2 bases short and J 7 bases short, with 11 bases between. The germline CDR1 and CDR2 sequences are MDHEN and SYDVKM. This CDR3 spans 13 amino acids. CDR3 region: CASSLGGLLEAFF. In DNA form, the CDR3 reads TGTGCCAGCAGTTTAGGGGGCCTGCTTGAAGCTTTCTTT.

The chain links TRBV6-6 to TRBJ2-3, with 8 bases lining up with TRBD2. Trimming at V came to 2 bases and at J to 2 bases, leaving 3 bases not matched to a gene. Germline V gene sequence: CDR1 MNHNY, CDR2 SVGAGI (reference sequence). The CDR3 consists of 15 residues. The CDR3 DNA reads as TGTGCCAGCAGTTACGTAGCGGGGACCACAGATACGCAGTATTTT. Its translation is CASSYVAGTTDTQYF.

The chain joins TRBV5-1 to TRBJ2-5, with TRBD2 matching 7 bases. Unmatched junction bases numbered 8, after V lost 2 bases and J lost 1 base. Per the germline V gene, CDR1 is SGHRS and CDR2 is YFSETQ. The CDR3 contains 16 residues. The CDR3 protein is CASSLRDSGPQETQYF. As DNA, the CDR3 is TGCGCCAGCAGCTTAAGGGATAGCGGGCCCCAAGAGACCCAGTACTTC. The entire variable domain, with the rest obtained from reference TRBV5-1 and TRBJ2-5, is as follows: KAGVTQTPRYLIKTRGQQVTLSCSPISGHRSVSWYQQTPGQGLQFLFEYFSETQRNKGNFPGRFSGRQFSNSRSEMNVSTLELGDSALYLCASSLRDSGPQETQYFGPGTRLLVL.

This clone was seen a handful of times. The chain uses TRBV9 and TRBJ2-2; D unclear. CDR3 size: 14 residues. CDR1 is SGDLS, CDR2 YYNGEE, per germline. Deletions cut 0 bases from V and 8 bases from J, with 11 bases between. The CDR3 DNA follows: TGTGCCAGCAGCGTAGCTACCCATACTGGGGAGCTGTTTTTT. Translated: CASSVATHTGELFF.

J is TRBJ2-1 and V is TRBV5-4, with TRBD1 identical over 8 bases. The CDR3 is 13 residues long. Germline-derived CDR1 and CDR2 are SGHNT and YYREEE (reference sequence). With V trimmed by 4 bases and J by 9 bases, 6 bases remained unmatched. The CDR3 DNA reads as TGTGCCAGCAGCCCCCAGGGGGCGGGTGAGCAGTTCTTC. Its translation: CASSPQGAGEQFF.

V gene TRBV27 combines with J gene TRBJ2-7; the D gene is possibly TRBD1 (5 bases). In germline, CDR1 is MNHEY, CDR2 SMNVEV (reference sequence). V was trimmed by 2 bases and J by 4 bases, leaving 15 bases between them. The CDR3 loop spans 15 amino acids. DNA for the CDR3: TGTGCCAGCAGTTTAAGTCCGGAAAGGGGTTACGAGCAGTACTTC. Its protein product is CASSLSPERGYEQYF.

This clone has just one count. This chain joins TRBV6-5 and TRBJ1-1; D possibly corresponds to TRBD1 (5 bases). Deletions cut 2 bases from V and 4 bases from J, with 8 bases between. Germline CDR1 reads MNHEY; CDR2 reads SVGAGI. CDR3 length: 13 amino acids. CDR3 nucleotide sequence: TGTGCCAGCAGTTACGGGGGGGTCACTGAAGCTTTCTTT. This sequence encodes CASSYGGVTEAFF.

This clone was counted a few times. CDR3 amino acids: CASSLGAWEAFF. The CDR3 nucleotides are TGTGCCAGCAGCTTGGGGGCATGGGAAGCTTTCTTT. This chain uses TRBV5-4 with TRBJ1-1; D gene ambiguous. The CDR3 is 12 residues long. V gave up 0 bases and J gave up 8 bases, with 8 bases separating them. CDR1 is SGHNT and CDR2 is YYREEE in the germline V gene (reference sequence).

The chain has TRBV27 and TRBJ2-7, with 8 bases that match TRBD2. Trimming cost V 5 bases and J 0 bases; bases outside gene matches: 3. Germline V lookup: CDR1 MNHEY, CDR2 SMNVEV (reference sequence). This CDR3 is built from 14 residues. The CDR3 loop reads CASSIAGTSYEQYF. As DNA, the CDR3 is TGTGCCAGCAGTATAGCGGGGACCTCCTACGAGCAGTACTTC.

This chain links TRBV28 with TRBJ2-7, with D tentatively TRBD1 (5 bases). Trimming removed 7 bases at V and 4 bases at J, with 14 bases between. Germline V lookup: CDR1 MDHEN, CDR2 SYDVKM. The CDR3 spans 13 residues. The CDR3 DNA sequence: TGTGCCAGCACGTGGCAGGGCTATTACGAGCAGTACTTC. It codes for CASTWQGYYEQYF.

CDR3 sequence (DNA): TGTGCCTGGAGTACTACGCAGACTAGCCCCGTCCGTGCCGGGGAGCTGTTTTTT. Protein product: CAWSTTQTSPVRAGELFF. The chain recombines TRBV30 with TRBJ2-2, with 7 bases aligning to TRBD2. V dropped 2 bases and J dropped 6; count of bases not matched to a gene: 18. The germline gives CDR1 GTSNPN, CDR2 SVGIG (reference sequence). The CDR3 runs 18 residues. The full variable domain, with the rest looked up from reference TRBV30 and TRBJ2-2, is SQTIHQWPATLVQPVGSPLSLECTVEGTSNPNLYWYRQAAGRGLQLLFYSVGIGQISSEVPQNLSASRPQDRQFILSSKKLLLSDSGFYLCAWSTTQTSPVRAGELFFGEGSRLTVL.

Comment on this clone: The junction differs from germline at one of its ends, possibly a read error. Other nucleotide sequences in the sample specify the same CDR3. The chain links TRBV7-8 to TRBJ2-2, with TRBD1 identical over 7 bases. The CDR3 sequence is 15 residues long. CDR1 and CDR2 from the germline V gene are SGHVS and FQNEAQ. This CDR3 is CASSRGTANTGELFF. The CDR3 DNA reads TGTGCCAGCAGCCGAGGGACAGCGAACACCGGAGAGCTGTTTTTT. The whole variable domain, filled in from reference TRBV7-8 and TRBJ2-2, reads GAGVSQSPRYKVAKRGQDVALRCDPISGHVSLFWYQQALGQGPEFLTYFQNEAQLDKSGLPSDRFFAERPEGSVSTLKIQRTQQEDSAVYLCASSRGTANTGELFFGEGSRLTVL.

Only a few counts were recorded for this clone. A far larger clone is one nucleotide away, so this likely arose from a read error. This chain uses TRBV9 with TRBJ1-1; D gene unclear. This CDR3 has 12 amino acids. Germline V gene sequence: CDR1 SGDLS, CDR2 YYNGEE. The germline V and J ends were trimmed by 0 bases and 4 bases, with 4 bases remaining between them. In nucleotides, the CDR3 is TGTGCCAGCAGCGTAGCAGTCACTGAAGCTTTCTTT. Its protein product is CASSVAVTEAFF.

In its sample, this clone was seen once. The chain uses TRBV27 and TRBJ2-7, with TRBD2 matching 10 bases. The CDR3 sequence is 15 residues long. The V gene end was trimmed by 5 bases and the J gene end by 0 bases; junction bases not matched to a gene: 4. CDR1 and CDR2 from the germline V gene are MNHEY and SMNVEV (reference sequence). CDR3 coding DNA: TGTGCCAGCAGTCCGGGACTAGCGAACTCCTACGAGCAGTACTTC. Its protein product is CASSPGLANSYEQYF.

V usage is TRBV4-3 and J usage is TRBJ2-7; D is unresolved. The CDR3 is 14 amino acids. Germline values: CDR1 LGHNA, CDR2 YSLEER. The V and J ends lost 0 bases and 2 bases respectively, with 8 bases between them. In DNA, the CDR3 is TGCGCCAGCAGCCAAGAACGGCAGGCCTACGAGCAGTACTTC. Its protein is CASSQERQAYEQYF.

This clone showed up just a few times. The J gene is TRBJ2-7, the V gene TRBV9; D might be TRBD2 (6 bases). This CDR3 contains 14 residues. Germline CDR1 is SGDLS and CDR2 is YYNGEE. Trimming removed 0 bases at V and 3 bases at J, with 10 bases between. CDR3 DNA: TGTGCCAGCAGCGTAGCGGGAGTTCACTACGAGCAGTACTTC. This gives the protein CASSVAGVHYEQYF.

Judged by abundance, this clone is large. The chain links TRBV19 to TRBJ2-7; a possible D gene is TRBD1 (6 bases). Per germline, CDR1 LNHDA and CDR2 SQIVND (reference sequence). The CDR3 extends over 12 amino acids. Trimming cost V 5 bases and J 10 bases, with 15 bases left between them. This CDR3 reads CASSPGTSYQYF. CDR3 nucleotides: TGTGCCAGTAGTCCCGGGACATCTTATCAGTACTTC.

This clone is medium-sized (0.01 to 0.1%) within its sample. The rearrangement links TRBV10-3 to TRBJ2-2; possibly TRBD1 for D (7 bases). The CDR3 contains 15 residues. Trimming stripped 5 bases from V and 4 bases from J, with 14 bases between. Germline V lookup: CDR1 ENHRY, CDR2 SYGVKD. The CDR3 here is CAISKGTAGTGELFF. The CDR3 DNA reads TGTGCCATCAGTAAAGGGACAGCGGGCACCGGGGAGCTGTTTTTT.

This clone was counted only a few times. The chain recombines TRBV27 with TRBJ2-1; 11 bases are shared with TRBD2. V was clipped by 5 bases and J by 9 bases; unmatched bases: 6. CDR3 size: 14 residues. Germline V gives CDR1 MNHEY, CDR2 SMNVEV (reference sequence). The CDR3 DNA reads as TGTGCCAGCAGTCTAGCGGGAGGTCGTTCTGAGCAGTTCTTC. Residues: CASSLAGGRSEQFF.

DNA of the CDR3: TGTGCCAGCAGTAACGGGAGATTCTCCTACGAGCAGTACTTC. Its translation: CASSNGRFSYEQYF. The chain couples TRBV27 to TRBJ2-7; maybe TRBD2 (6 bases). The germline gives CDR1 MNHEY, CDR2 SMNVEV (reference sequence). V dropped 5 bases and J dropped 0 bases, with 11 bases sitting between them. CDR3 length: 14 amino acids.